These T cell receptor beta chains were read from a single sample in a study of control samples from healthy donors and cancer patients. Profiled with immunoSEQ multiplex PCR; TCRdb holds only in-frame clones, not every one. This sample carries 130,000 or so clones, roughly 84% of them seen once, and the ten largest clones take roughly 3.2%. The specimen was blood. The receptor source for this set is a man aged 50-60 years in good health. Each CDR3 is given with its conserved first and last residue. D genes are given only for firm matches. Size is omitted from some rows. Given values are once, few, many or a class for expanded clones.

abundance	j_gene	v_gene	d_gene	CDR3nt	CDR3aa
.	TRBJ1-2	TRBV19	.	TGTGCCAGTAGCCACGTGAACCCAACAACCTATGGCTACACCTTC	CASSHVNPTTYGYTF
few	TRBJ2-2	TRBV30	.	TGTGCCTGGAGTGTATCGTGGGGGGAGCTGTTTTTT	CAWSVSWGELFF
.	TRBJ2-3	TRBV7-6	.	TGTGCCAGCAGCCCCCCCCGGCGGGCGGGGTCGGATACGCAGTATTTT	CASSPPRRAGSDTQYF
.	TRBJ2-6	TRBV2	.	TGTGCCAGCGGTATAGGCTCTGGGGCCAACGTCCTGACTTTC	CASGIGSGANVLTF
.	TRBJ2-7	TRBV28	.	TGTGCCAGCACCGCGAGGGTAGGGTCCTACGAGCAGTACTTC	CASTARVGSYEQYF
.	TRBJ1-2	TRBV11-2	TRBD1	TGTGCCAGCAGCTTAGAGTACGCAGGGGGCAACTATGGCTACACCTTC	CASSLEYAGGNYGYTF
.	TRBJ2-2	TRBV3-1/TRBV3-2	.	TGTGCCAGCACCCAAGCCGGGGGCGCGAACACCGGGGAGCTGTTTTTT	CASTQAGGANTGELFF
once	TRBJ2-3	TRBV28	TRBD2	TGTGCCAGCAGTCTAAGGACTAGCGGGGGTGCCACAGATACGCAGTATTTT	CASSLRTSGGATDTQYF
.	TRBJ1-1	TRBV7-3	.	TGTGCCAGCAGCTTAAATGGCAGGACGAACACTGAAGCTTTCTTT	CASSLNGRTNTEAFF
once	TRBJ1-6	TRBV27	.	TGTGCCACAGCGGCCGGGGGGAATTCACCCCTCCACTTT	CATAAGGNSPLHF
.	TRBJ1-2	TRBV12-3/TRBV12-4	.	TGTGCCAGCAAAAGCAGGATGGCCTATGGCTACACCTTC	CASKSRMAYGYTF
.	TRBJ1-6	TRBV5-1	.	TGCGCCAGCAGCTTGGAAGCCTGGGGCAGCAATTCACCCCTCCACTTT	CASSLEAWGSNSPLHF
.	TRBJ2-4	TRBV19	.	TGTGCCAGTAGTAGTTCAGACGGCAAAAACATTCAGTACTTC	CASSSSDGKNIQYF
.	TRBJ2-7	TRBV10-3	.	TGTGCCATCAGCAAGTCCTGGGAGTTACAGACGGGGGAGCAGTACTTC	CAISKSWELQTGEQYF
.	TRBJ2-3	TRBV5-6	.	TGTGCCAGCAGCCCCCCCCGCACAGATACGCAGTATTTT	CASSPPRTDTQYF
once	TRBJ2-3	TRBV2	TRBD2	TGTGCCAGCAGGGAGACTAGCGGGGTTAGCACAGATACGCAGTATTTT	CASRETSGVSTDTQYF
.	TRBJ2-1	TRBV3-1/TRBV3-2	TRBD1	TGTGCCAGCAGCGCACACGGGACAGGGTTCAATGAGCAGTTCTTC	CASSAHGTGFNEQFF
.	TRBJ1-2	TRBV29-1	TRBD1	TGCAGCGTTGAAGACGGACAGGGCAAGCGCTACACCTTC	CSVEDGQGKRYTF
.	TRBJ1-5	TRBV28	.	TGTGCCAGCAGGTGGTTAACAGCTAATCAGCCCCAGCATTTT	CASRWLTANQPQHF
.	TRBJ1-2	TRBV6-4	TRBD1	TGTGCCAGCAGTCCTAAGAATGACAGGGGCCTTAACTATGGCTACACCTTC	CASSPKNDRGLNYGYTF
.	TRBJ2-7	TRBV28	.	TGTGCCAGCAGTTTAGGGGGTTTTGGGCGAGGGAGCTCCTACGAGCAGTACTTC	CASSLGGFGRGSSYEQYF
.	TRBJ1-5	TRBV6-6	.	TGTGCCAGCAGTTATTCGGGGGGCGGGAATCAGCCCCAGCATTTT	CASSYSGGGNQPQHF
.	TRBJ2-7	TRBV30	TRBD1	TGTGCCTGGAGTAGGACAGGCCGACCGTGGGGGGAGCAGTACTTC	CAWSRTGRPWGEQYF
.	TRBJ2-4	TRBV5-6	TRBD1	TGTGCCAGCAGCCCCCCGGGACAGGCAAACATTCAGTACTTC	CASSPPGQANIQYF
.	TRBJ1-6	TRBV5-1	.	TGCGCCAGCAGCTTGGAAAGGACAGAAAATAATTCACCCCTCCACTTT	CASSLERTENNSPLHF
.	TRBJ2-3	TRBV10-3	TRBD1	TGTGCCATCAGTGAAAAGGGACAGGGGGCAGCAGATACGCAGTATTTT	CAISEKGQGAADTQYF
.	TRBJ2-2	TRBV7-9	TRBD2	TGTGCCAGCAGCTCGACAAATAGCGGGTCCGGGGAGCTGTTTTTT	CASSSTNSGSGELFF
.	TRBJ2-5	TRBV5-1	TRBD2	TGCGCCAGCACCCGGACTAGCCCCTTCCAAGAGACCCAGTACTTC	CASTRTSPFQETQYF
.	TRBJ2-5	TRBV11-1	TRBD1	TGTGCCAGCAGCAGAAACAGGGGCGAACAAGAGACCCAGTACTTC	CASSRNRGEQETQYF
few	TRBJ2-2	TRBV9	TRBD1	TGTGCCAGCAGCGACAGACAGGGGTCGAACACCGGGGAGCTGTTTTTT	CASSDRQGSNTGELFF
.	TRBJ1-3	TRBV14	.	TGTGCCAGCAGCCCTCGGACCAGGGGTCTCGGAAACACCATATATTTT	CASSPRTRGLGNTIYF
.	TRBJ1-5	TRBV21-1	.	TGTGCCAGCAGCACGACAGGGGGGGGAATTAATAGCAATCAGCCCCAGCATTTT	CASSTTGGGINSNQPQHF
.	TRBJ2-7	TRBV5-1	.	TGCGCCAGCAGCTTGGAGCCCGAACCCCACGAGCAGTACTTC	CASSLEPEPHEQYF
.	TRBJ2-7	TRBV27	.	TGTGCCAGCAGTCCCGAGGGAAGGGTCTGGTACGAGCAGTACTTC	CASSPEGRVWYEQYF
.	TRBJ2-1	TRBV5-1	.	TGCGCCAGCAGCGGAGCGGGTTATGAGCAGTTCTTC	CASSGAGYEQFF
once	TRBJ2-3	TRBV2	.	TGTGCCAGCAGGCGGGACTGGGGCACAGATACGCAGTATTTT	CASRRDWGTDTQYF
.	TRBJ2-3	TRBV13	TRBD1	TGTGCCAGCAGCTCCCGGACAGGGGGCAGCGCAGATACGCAGTATTTT	CASSSRTGGSADTQYF
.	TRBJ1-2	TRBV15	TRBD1	TGTGCCACGGCGGGACAGACCAACTATGGCTACACCTTC	CATAGQTNYGYTF
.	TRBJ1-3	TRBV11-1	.	TGTGCCAGCAGACGCCGGGTGAATGGAAACACCATATATTTT	CASRRRVNGNTIYF
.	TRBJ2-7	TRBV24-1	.	TGTGCCACCAGTGATGGACAAACGGCGGACGAGCAGTACTTC	CATSDGQTADEQYF
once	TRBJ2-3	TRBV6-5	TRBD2	TGTGCCAGCAGTACTCCGGGACTAGACACAGATACGCAGTATTTT	CASSTPGLDTDTQYF
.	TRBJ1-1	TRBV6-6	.	TGTGCCAGCAGTTACGAGTCCGCCACTGAAGCTTTCTTT	CASSYESATEAFF
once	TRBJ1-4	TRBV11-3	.	TGTGCCAGCAGCCCCCGGGAGGGTAATGAAAAACTGTTTTTT	CASSPREGNEKLFF
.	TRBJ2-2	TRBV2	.	TGTGCCAGCAGCGGGCAAACCGGGGAGCTGTTTTTT	CASSGQTGELFF
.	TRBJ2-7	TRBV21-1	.	TGTGCCAGCAGCTCCTGGCCAGGCCAGGGGGCATACGAGCAGTACTTC	CASSSWPGQGAYEQYF
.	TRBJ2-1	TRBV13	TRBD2	TGTGCCAGCAGCTTAGAGGCTAGCGGGGTGTTCTTC	CASSLEASGVFF
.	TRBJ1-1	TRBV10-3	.	TGTGCCATCAGTGAGGGAGTAATGAACACTGAAGCTTTCTTT	CAISEGVMNTEAFF
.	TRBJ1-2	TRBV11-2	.	TGTGCCAGCAGCTTAGGGACGCATGGCTACACCTTC	CASSLGTHGYTF
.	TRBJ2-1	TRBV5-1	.	TGCGCCAGCAGACCGCGTTTTGGTGGAGCGGAGTATCGGGAGCAGTTCTTC	CASRPRFGGAEYREQFF
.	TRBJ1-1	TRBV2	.	TGTGCCAGCAGTGCCGACATAAACACTGAAGCTTTCTTT	CASSADINTEAFF
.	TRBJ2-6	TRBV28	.	TGTGCCAGCAGCCTCCCACTCTCTGGGGCCAACGTCCTGACTTTC	CASSLPLSGANVLTF
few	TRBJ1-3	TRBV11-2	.	TGTGCCAGCAGCCCACAGCCCTCCTCTGGAAACACCATATATTTT	CASSPQPSSGNTIYF
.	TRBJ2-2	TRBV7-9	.	TGTGCCAGCAGCTTAGATAGGTGGGGACGGAGGAACACCGGGGAGCTGTTTTTT	CASSLDRWGRRNTGELFF
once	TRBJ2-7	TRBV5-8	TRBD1	TGTGCCAGCAGCCGACACGGGACAGGAACCTACGAGCAGTACTTC	CASSRHGTGTYEQYF
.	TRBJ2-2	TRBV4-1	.	TGCGCCAGCAGCTCCGGGCCGAACACCGGGGAGCTGTTTTTT	CASSSGPNTGELFF
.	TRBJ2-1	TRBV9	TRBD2	TGTGCCAGCAGCGGAGGGGAGCGGGGGGACTACAATGAGCAGTTCTTC	CASSGGERGDYNEQFF
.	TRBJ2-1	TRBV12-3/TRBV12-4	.	TGTGCCAGCAGTTTTACAGGAAACAATGAGCAGTTCTTC	CASSFTGNNEQFF
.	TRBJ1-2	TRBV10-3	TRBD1	TGTGCCATCAGCGGGACAGGGGGCTATGGCTACACCTTC	CAISGTGGYGYTF
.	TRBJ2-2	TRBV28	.	TGTGCCAGCAGTTTTTTGGGGGCTTTGGGCGGGGAGCTGTTTTTT	CASSFLGALGGELFF